This TCR beta chain was captured in a study of blood T cell repertoires in COVID-19. CDR3 length: 16 residues. Germline loops: CDR1 LNHNV, CDR2 YYDKDF (reference sequence). With 1 base clipped from V and 4 bases from J, the junction kept 8 bases outside the gene matches. Assay: immunoSEQ multiplex PCR; the TCRdb copy retains only in-frame clones and omits some. The table has 55,000 to 70,000 clones, roughly 91% seen once; the top ten hold approximately 10%. This clone was seen just once. This clonotype was sampled from a woman between 18 and 30 years old with acute or convalescent COVID-19. Sequenced: peripheral blood. The chain links TRBV15 to TRBJ1-1, with 8 positions matching TRBD1. The CDR3 nucleotides read TGTGCCACCAGCAGAGCGCTGGGACAGGAGGGCACTGAAGCTTTCTTT. Protein: CATSRALGQEGTEAFF. The variable domain in full, completed from reference TRBV15 and TRBJ1-1, reads DAMVIQNPRYQVTQFGKPVTLSCSQTLNHNVMYWYQQKSSQAPKLLFHYYDKDFNNEADTPDNFQSRRPNTSFCFLDIRSPGLGDTAMYLCATSRALGQEGTEAFFGQGTRLTVV.